Included here is one TCR beta chain sequence, with context. The data stem from a study of Ad26.COV2.S vaccination and SARS-CoV-2 variants. Some clones are missing from TCRdb's copy, which holds only in-frame ones; the method was immunoSEQ multiplex PCR. The sample carries 330,000 or so clones, roughly 88% recorded once. This CDR3 region has 14 residues. V was cut by 5 bases and J by 5 bases, with 15 bases left in between. Germline CDR1 SGHTA, CDR2 FQGNSA. Documented treatment: around 19 received Ad26.COV2.S at low or high dose, single or two shots; about 5 received placebo; per-sample allocation not given. After the first vaccine or placebo injection, samples were drawn on day 63.

This sequence was found in a person aged 18 to 59 who received the Ad26.COV2.S COVID-19 vaccine or a placebo. This chain links TRBV7-2 with TRBJ1-2; perhaps TRBD1 as D (6 bases). The material sequenced was peripheral blood, taken in a trial of Ad26.COV2.S vaccine versus placebo. The CDR3 region has the DNA TGTGCCAGCAGCCTACGGACAGAGAGTTATGGCTACACCTTC. Its translation is CASSLRTESYGYTF.